This TCR beta chain derives from a study of cytomegalovirus exposure and HLA in healthy donors. Looking at the study overall: Out of about 180 million T cells, an earlier analysis found 117 million unique TCR beta sequences in total.

Trimming cost V 1 base and J 4 bases, with 10 bases left between them. The germline gives CDR1 MGHRA, CDR2 YSYEKL. The CDR3 has 15 amino acids. 13 Jbeta primers and 60 Vbeta primers were used for the PCR. Only in-frame clones appear in the TCRdb table, and some are missing; sequencing was by immunoSEQ multiplex PCR. Here the sample spans about 130,000 clones, around 80% being singletons. The sequenced material came from PBMCs. The receptor was isolated from a woman aged 18-35 years in good health and CMV-seropositive. The chain recombines TRBV4-1 with TRBJ1-4; perhaps TRBD1 as D (6 bases). The DNA of the CDR3 is TGCGCCAGCAGCCAAGCCGGGACAAGTAATGAAAAACTGTTTTTT. Translated: CASSQAGTSNEKLFF.